This is a list of T cell receptor beta chains from one sample in a study of cytomegalovirus exposure and HLA in healthy donors. Sequenced by immunoSEQ multiplex PCR; TCRdb stores in-frame clones only, minus some. Counted here are 100,000 to 150,000 clones, under 90% occurring once; the ten biggest clones make up about 2%. The sequenced sample was PBMCs. Receptors originate from a woman aged 18-29 years in good health and CMV-seronegative. Each CDR3 is given with its conserved first and last residue. D genes are given only for firm matches. A clone size is listed for some rows: how often the clone was seen (once, few, many), or a class if it is expanded.

clone size: NA; D gene: TRBD2; J gene: TRBJ2-2; V gene: TRBV2; CDR3 protein: CASRGTSGKSTGELFF; CDR3 DNA: TGTGCCAGCAGGGGGACTAGCGGGAAAAGCACCGGGGAGCTGTTTTTT
clone size: NA; D gene: NA; J gene: TRBJ1-5; V gene: TRBV19; CDR3 protein: CASSMLSNQPQHF; CDR3 DNA: TGTGCCAGTAGTATGTTAAGCAATCAGCCCCAGCATTTT
clone size: NA; D gene: TRBD2; J gene: TRBJ2-7; V gene: TRBV6-1; CDR3 protein: CASSETLVASGHEQYF; CDR3 DNA: TGTGCCAGCAGTGAAACTCTGGTAGCTAGCGGCCACGAGCAGTACTTC
clone size: once; D gene: TRBD1; J gene: TRBJ2-7; V gene: TRBV2; CDR3 protein: CASRGTDGYEQYF; CDR3 DNA: TGTGCCAGCAGGGGGACAGATGGGTACGAGCAGTACTTC
clone size: NA; D gene: TRBD1; J gene: TRBJ2-2; V gene: TRBV13; CDR3 protein: CASSQYGTGATGELFF; CDR3 DNA: TGTGCCAGCAGCCAGTACGGGACAGGGGCCACCGGGGAGCTGTTTTTT
clone size: NA; D gene: TRBD2; J gene: TRBJ2-1; V gene: TRBV30; CDR3 protein: CAWSVGSGVYNEQFF; CDR3 DNA: TGTGCCTGGAGTGTCGGTAGCGGGGTATACAATGAGCAGTTCTTC
clone size: many; D gene: NA; J gene: TRBJ1-5; V gene: TRBV2; CDR3 protein: CASSGQEHQPQHF; CDR3 DNA: TGTGCCAGCAGTGGACAGGAGCATCAGCCCCAGCATTTT
clone size: once; D gene: NA; J gene: TRBJ2-7; V gene: TRBV9; CDR3 protein: CASSVGGKISYEQYF; CDR3 DNA: TGTGCCAGCAGCGTAGGGGGCAAAATCTCCTACGAGCAGTACTTC
clone size: NA; D gene: TRBD1; J gene: TRBJ1-4; V gene: TRBV7-9; CDR3 protein: CASSLVQGASEKLFF; CDR3 DNA: TGTGCCAGCAGCTTAGTACAGGGGGCGTCGGAAAAACTGTTTTTT
clone size: NA; D gene: NA; J gene: TRBJ1-1; V gene: TRBV6-1; CDR3 protein: CASSEVGSQVSEAFF; CDR3 DNA: TGTGCCAGCAGTGAAGTCGGTTCTCAGGTCTCTGAAGCTTTCTTT
clone size: NA; D gene: TRBD1; J gene: TRBJ2-1; V gene: TRBV6-5; CDR3 protein: CASSQDRGKQFF; CDR3 DNA: TGTGCCAGCAGCCAGGACAGGGGGAAGCAGTTCTTC
clone size: once; D gene: TRBD1; J gene: TRBJ1-1; V gene: TRBV6-6; CDR3 protein: CASSYPTGGEMAAFF; CDR3 DNA: TGTGCCAGCAGTTACCCCACAGGGGGCGAGATGGCAGCTTTCTTT
clone size: NA; D gene: NA; J gene: TRBJ2-7; V gene: TRBV13; CDR3 protein: CASSRTVTSYEQYF; CDR3 DNA: TGTGCCAGCAGCCGGACAGTGACCTCCTACGAGCAGTACTTC
clone size: NA; D gene: NA; J gene: TRBJ2-7; V gene: TRBV6-5; CDR3 protein: CASNSNPGTTYEQYF; CDR3 DNA: TGTGCCAGCAACTCAAACCCCGGCACTACCTACGAGCAGTACTTC
clone size: NA; D gene: NA; J gene: TRBJ2-1; V gene: TRBV9; CDR3 protein: CASTHEGEPYNEQFF; CDR3 DNA: TGTGCCAGCACACACGAGGGGGAGCCCTACAATGAGCAGTTCTTC
clone size: NA; D gene: NA; J gene: TRBJ1-1; V gene: TRBV28; CDR3 protein: CASRKTGNTEAFF; CDR3 DNA: TGTGCCAGCAGAAAAACAGGGAACACTGAAGCTTTCTTT
clone size: once; D gene: NA; J gene: TRBJ1-2; V gene: TRBV14; CDR3 protein: CASSPFYRSGGYTF; CDR3 DNA: TGTGCCAGCAGCCCATTTTACAGGTCCGGGGGCTACACCTTC
clone size: once; D gene: TRBD2; J gene: TRBJ2-7; V gene: TRBV5-1; CDR3 protein: CASSQGTSGYEQYF; CDR3 DNA: TGCGCCAGCAGCCAAGGGACTAGCGGCTACGAGCAGTACTTC
clone size: NA; D gene: NA; J gene: TRBJ2-2; V gene: TRBV6-4; CDR3 protein: CASRRQPQNTGELFF; CDR3 DNA: TGTGCCAGCAGACGACAGCCACAAAACACCGGGGAGCTGTTTTTT
clone size: NA; D gene: NA; J gene: TRBJ2-7; V gene: TRBV6-1; CDR3 protein: CASPGSDGSSYEQYF; CDR3 DNA: TGTGCCAGCCCTGGGAGTGACGGAAGCTCCTACGAGCAGTACTTC
clone size: NA; D gene: TRBD1; J gene: TRBJ2-7; V gene: TRBV5-1; CDR3 protein: CASSPGQNHYEQYF; CDR3 DNA: TGCGCCAGCAGCCCGGGACAGAATCACTACGAGCAGTACTTC
clone size: NA; D gene: NA; J gene: TRBJ2-1; V gene: TRBV5-6; CDR3 protein: CASSLGGASYNEQFF; CDR3 DNA: TGTGCCAGCAGCTTGGGGGGCGCTTCCTACAATGAGCAGTTCTTC